This TCR beta chain was obtained from a study of T cells after yellow fever vaccination. Notes on the study in general: Clones from primary vaccination mostly reappeared after the booster (roughly 95% CD4, around 90% CD8). A weaker but faster secondary response was observed, peaking on day 5 versus 15.

One entry per CDR3 protein, called by TCRdb with MiXCR from the 5' RACE reads. The repertoire includes 150,000 or so distinct CDR3 sequences, approximately 9.9% of them detected once, and roughly a third sits in the top ten. V was pared by 2 bases and J by 0 bases, with 13 bases between. CDR1 and CDR2 from the germline V gene are SEHNR and FQNEAQ (reference sequence). The CDR3 spans 16 residues. For this clonotype: What it recognizes is unknown.

The chain is built from TRBV7-9 and TRBJ1-1, with a tentative D call TRBD1 (6 bases). The receptor's source is a man between 18 and 35 years old who received the YFV17D yellow fever vaccine. Here the sequenced sample was CD8+ T cells sorted from PBMCs, taken 45 days after the yellow fever booster vaccination. The CDR3 here is CASSLRGGHMNTEAFF. CDR3 coding DNA: TGTGCCAGCAGCTTAAGAGGGGGACACATGAACACTGAAGCTTTCTTT.